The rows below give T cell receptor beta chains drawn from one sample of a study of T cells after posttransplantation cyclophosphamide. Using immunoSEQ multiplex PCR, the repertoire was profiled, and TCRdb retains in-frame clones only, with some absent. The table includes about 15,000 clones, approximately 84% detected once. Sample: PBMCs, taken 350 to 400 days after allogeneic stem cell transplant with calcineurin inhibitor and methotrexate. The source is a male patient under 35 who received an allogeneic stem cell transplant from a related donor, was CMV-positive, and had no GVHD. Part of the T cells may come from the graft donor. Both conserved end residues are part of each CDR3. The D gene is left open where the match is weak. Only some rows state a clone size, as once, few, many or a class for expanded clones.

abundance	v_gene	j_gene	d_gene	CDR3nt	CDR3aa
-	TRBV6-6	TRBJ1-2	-	TGTGCCAGCAGTTCCGGGGTATATGGCTACACCTTC	CASSSGVYGYTF
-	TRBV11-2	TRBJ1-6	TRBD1	TGTGCCAGCAGCTCCTACCGACAGGGGTATTCACCCCTCCACTTT	CASSSYRQGYSPLHF
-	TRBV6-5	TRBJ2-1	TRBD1	TGTGCCAGCACTCCGACAGGGCCCAGTGAGCAGTTCTTC	CASTPTGPSEQFF
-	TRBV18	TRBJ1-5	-	TGTGCCAGCTCACCCCGGGGGGGGCTCCATCAGCCCCAGCATTTT	CASSPRGGLHQPQHF
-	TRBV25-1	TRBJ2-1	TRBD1	TGTGCCAGCAGTGAGGGACAGAGGGACCACAATGAGCAGTTCTTC	CASSEGQRDHNEQFF
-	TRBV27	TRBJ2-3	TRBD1	TGTGCCAGCAGTTTATCGGGACAGGCCACAGATACGCAGTATTTT	CASSLSGQATDTQYF
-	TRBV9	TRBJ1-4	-	TGTGCCAGCAGCGTCCAGGGGACGAATAATGAAAAACTGTTTTTT	CASSVQGTNNEKLFF
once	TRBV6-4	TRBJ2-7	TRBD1	TGTGCCAGCAGTGAAAAGGGACAGGGTTCGGACGAGCAGTACTTC	CASSEKGQGSDEQYF
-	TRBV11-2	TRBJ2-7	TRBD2	TGTGCCAGCAGCCAACGGGGGGGTGGACTTAGCTCCTACGAGCAGTACTTC	CASSQRGGGLSSYEQYF
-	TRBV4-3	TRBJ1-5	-	TGCGCCAGCAGCCTAACCAGGGTTCAGCCCCAGCATTTT	CASSLTRVQPQHF
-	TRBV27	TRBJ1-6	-	TGTGCCAGCAGTAGGGGACACCAAGCGGCCTATAATTCACCCCTCCACTTT	CASSRGHQAAYNSPLHF
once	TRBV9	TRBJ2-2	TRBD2	TGTGCCAGCAGCGTACTGGGACTAGGCGGGTTCTTCAACACCGGGGAGCTGTTTTTT	CASSVLGLGGFFNTGELFF
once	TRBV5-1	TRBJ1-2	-	TGCGCCAGCAGCACCGGGACAACTAACTATGGCTACACCTTC	CASSTGTTNYGYTF
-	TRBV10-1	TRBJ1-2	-	TGCGCCAGCAGTGAGTATAACCGGCGCAGGAGGTCCTATGGCTACACCTTC	CASSEYNRRRRSYGYTF
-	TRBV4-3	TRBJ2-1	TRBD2	TGCGCCAGCAGCCCCTCTAGCGGGAGTGTTAATGAGCAGTTCTTC	CASSPSSGSVNEQFF
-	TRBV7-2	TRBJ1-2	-	TGTGCCAGCAGCGAGGACCGTCCTGAAGAGGGCTATGGCTACACCTTC	CASSEDRPEEGYGYTF
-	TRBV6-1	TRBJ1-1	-	TGTGCCAGCAGTGTACAGACGCACACTGAAGCTTTCTTT	CASSVQTHTEAFF
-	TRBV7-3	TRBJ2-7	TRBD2	TGTGCCAGCAGCCCCGGGACTAGCGGAGAGTACGAGCAGTACTTC	CASSPGTSGEYEQYF
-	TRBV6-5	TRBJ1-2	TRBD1	TGTGCCAGCAGACGACAGGGGGGGATTAACTATGGCTACACCTTC	CASRRQGGINYGYTF
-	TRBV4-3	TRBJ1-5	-	TGCGCCAGCAGCCAAGATGGGGGGAATCAGCCCCAGCATTTT	CASSQDGGNQPQHF
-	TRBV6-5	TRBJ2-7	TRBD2	TGTGCCAGCAGTTACGGAGCGGGGGGGGCCTACGAGCAGTACTTC	CASSYGAGGAYEQYF
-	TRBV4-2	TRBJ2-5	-	TGTGCCGGCAGCACCAAGGCACCAGGTGATGAGACCCAGTACTTC	CAGSTKAPGDETQYF
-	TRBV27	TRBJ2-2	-	TGTGCCAGCAAGTATATCCAGGGGAGGGAGCTGTTTTTT	CASKYIQGRELFF
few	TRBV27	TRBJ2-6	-	TGTGCCAGCAAACGGTCCTCACTGGGGACAAATGGGGGGGCCAACGTCCTGACTTTC	CASKRSSLGTNGGANVLTF
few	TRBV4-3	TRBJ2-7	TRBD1	TGCGCCAGCAGCCAAGGGCAGGGGGCTCCATCCTACGAGCAGTACTTC	CASSQGQGAPSYEQYF
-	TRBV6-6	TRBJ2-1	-	TGTGCCAGCAGTTTAGCCGCCGGAAAGCAGTTCTTC	CASSLAAGKQFF
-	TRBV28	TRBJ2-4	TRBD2	TGTGCCAGCAGCCCGGGGGGGGCCAAAAACATTCAGTACTTC	CASSPGGAKNIQYF
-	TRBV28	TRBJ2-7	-	TGTGCCAGCAGTTTAAATTTTGTACTAATGGGACACTCGAGCTCCTACGAGCAGTACTTC	CASSLNFVLMGHSSSYEQYF
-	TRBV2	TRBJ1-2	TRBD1	TGTGCCAGCAGTTACAGGGGGTCCAACTATGGCTACACCTTC	CASSYRGSNYGYTF
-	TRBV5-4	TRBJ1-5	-	TGTGCCAGCAGCCAACAGGGAACCAATCAGCCCCAGCATTTT	CASSQQGTNQPQHF
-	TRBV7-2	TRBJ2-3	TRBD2	TGTGCCAGCAGCTTAACGGGAGGGACAGATACGCAGTATTTT	CASSLTGGTDTQYF
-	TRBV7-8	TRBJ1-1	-	TGTGCCAGCAGCGGGGGACTAGGGTCCTACACTGAAGCTTTCTTT	CASSGGLGSYTEAFF
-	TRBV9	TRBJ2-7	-	TGTGCCAGCAGCTTAGGAGGCCCCGTGGAGGGCGAGCAGTACTTC	CASSLGGPVEGEQYF
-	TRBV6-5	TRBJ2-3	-	TGTGCCAGCAGTTACAGTAGCTTCTCCAGCACAGATACGCAGTATTTT	CASSYSSFSSTDTQYF
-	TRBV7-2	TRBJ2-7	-	TGTGCCAGCAGCTGGTACGAGCTCGTCGGGAGTGCAGGCAACGAGCAGTACTTC	CASSWYELVGSAGNEQYF
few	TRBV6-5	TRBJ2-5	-	TGTGCCAGCAGCGAGGCGGCAGGGATTACGGAGACCCAGTACTTC	CASSEAAGITETQYF
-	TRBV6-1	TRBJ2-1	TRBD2	TGTGCCAGCTGCCCAGCGGGAGTTTCTTACAGTGAGCAGTTCTTC	CASCPAGVSYSEQFF
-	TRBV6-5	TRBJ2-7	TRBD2	TGTGCCAGCAGTTACGACCCGCGGGGGTACGAGCAGTACTTC	CASSYDPRGYEQYF
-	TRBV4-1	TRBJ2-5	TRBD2	TGCGCCAGCAGCCAAGCCTGGGATCCTAGCGGGTCAGTTCAAGAGACCCAGTACTTC	CASSQAWDPSGSVQETQYF
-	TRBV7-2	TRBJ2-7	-	TGTGCCAGCAGCTTAACGGGGACAAGCACCTACGAGCAGTACTTC	CASSLTGTSTYEQYF
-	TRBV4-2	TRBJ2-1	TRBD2	TGTGCCAGCAGCCAAGGCAATAGCGGGAGCTCCTACAATGAGCAGTTCTTC	CASSQGNSGSSYNEQFF
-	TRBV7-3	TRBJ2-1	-	TGTGCCAGCAGCTTCAAGAACAGTGAGCAGTTCTTC	CASSFKNSEQFF
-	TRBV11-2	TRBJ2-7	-	TGTGCCAGCAGCTTCACCAGGGGCGGCGAGCAGTACTTC	CASSFTRGGEQYF
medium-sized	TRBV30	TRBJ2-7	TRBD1	TGTGCCTGGAGTGCGGGACAGGGTTCCGAGCAGTACTTC	CAWSAGQGSEQYF
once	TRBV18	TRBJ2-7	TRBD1	TGTGCCAGCTCACAAAATACAGGGGTCCTCACCTACGAGCAGTACTTC	CASSQNTGVLTYEQYF